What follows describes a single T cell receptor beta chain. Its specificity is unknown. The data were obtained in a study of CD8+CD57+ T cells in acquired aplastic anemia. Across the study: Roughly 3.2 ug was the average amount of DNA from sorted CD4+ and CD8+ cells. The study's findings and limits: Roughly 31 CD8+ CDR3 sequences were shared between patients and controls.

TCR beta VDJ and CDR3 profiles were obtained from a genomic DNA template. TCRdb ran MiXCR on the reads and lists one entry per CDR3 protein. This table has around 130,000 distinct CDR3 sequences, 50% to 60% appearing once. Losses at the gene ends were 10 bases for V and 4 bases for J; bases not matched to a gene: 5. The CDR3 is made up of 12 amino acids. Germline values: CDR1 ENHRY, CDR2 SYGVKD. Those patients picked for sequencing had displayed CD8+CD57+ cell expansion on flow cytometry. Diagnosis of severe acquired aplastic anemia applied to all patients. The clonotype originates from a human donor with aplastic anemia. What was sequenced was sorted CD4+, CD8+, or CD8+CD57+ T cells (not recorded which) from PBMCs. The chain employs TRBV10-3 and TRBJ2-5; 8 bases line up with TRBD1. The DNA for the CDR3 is TGTGCCAGTGGACAGGGTGGAGAGACCCAGTACTTC. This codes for CASGQGGETQYF.